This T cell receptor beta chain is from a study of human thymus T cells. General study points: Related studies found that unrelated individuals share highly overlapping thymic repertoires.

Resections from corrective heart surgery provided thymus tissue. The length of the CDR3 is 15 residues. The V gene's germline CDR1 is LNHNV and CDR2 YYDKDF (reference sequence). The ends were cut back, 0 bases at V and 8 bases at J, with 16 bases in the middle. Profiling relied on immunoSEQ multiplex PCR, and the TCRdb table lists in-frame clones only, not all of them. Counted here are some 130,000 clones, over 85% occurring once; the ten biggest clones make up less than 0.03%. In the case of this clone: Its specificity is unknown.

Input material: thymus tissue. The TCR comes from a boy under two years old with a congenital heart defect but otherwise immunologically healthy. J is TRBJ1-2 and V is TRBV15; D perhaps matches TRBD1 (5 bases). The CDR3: CATSRDSWDGWGYTF. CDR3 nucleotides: TGTGCCACCAGCAGAGATAGTTGGGACGGCTGGGGCTACACCTTC. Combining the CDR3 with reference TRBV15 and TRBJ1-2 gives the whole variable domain DAMVIQNPRYQVTQFGKPVTLSCSQTLNHNVMYWYQQKSSQAPKLLFHYYDKDFNNEADTPDNFQSRRPNTSFCFLDIRSPGLGDTAMYLCATSRDSWDGWGYTFGSGTRLTVV.